The sequence of this T cell receptor (beta chain) was determined in a study of T-cell reconstitution after alpha-beta-depleted transplantation in children. This clonotype was counted many times. The germline V and J ends were trimmed by 6 bases and 6 bases, with 17 bases remaining between them. Germline V gene sequence: CDR1 DFQATT, CDR2 SNEGSKA (reference sequence). This CDR3 has 13 amino acids. Unique molecular identifiers were incorporated when the TCRbeta library was constructed. One entry per CDR3 protein results from TCRdb running MiXCR on the PCR reads. In the table there are under 300,000 distinct CDR3 sequences, 9.7% of which are singletons.

The rearrangement links TRBV20-1 to TRBJ1-2; D remains ambiguous. The source was PBMCs from the stem cell graft donor, collected from the stem cell graft. This receptor was obtained from a human donor who donated a stem cell graft to a child with SCID. CDR3 sequence reads: CSAPRSGINGYTF. CDR3 bases: TGCAGTGCCCCAAGATCCGGGATTAATGGCTACACCTTC.